This T cell receptor (beta chain) comes out of a study of cytomegalovirus exposure and HLA in healthy donors. V was trimmed by 0 bases and J by 6 bases, leaving 6 bases between them. The CDR3 is 13 amino acids. The germline V gene has CDR1 MNHEY and CDR2 SVGAGI. This clone has only a few counts. Other DNA sequences in the same sample also yield this CDR3. The PCR contained 60 Vbeta and 13 Jbeta primers. Here immunoSEQ multiplex PCR was the method, and the copy in TCRdb shows in-frame clones only, minus some. The sample lists roughly 150,000 clones; roughly 80% were seen once. Specimen: PBMCs. This receptor was taken from a male donor in good health and CMV-seropositive. The V gene is TRBV6-5, the J gene TRBJ1-5, with D unresolved. CDR3 coding DNA: TGTGCCAGCAGTTACTCGACGGGTCAGCCCCAGCATTTT. It translates to CASSYSTGQPQHF.